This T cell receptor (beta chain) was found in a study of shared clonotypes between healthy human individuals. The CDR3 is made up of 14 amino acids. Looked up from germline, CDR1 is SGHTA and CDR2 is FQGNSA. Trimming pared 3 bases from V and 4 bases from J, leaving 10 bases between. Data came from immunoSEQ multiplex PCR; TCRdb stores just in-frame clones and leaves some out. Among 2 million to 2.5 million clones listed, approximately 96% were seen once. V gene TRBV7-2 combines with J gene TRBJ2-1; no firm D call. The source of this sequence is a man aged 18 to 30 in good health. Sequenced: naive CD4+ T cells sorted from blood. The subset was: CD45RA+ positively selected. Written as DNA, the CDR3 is TGTGCCAGCAGCTTCTATGGACGGTACAATGAGCAGTTCTTC. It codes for CASSFYGRYNEQFF.